The 9 T cell receptor beta chains below all came from one sample that was sequenced in a study of Tregs in tolerant kidney transplant recipients. Related graft donors supplied nonmyeloablative bone marrow transplants, and mixed chimerism was transient. Sequenced by immunoSEQ multiplex PCR; TCRdb stores in-frame clones only, minus some. Of 55,000 to 75,000 clones listed, around 87% were seen once; the top ten hold 3.8%. Sample: CD4+ T cells from blood (PBMCs), taken 6 months after the transplant. These receptors came from a human patient who received a combined kidney and bone marrow transplant. The graft donor may have given rise to some T cells.

A single count supports this clone. This chain's CDR3 is CASSYNRGPTGELFF. Here the CDR3 DNA reads TGTGCCAGCAGTTACAATCGAGGGCCCACCGGGGAGCTGTTTTTT. This sequence joins TRBV6-5 and TRBJ2-2; a weak D match, TRBD2 (5 bases). The CDR3 runs 15 residues. Trimming removed 2 bases from V and 4 bases from J, with 11 bases in between. Germline V gene lookup returns CDR1 MNHEY and CDR2 SVGAGI.

This rearrangement joins TRBV4-3 to TRBJ2-7, with D possibly TRBD1 on 6 matching bases. Between the trimmed V and J ends, which lost 4 bases and 0 bases, there was a span of 16 bases. CDR1 and CDR2 (germline): LGHNA, YSLEER. The CDR3 spans 16 residues. CDR3 nucleotides: TGCGCCAGCAGCCGGCTTACAGGGACGGACTCCTACGAGCAGTACTTC. Protein sequence: CASSRLTGTDSYEQYF.

The chain joins TRBV6-6 to TRBJ2-7, with 7 bases aligning to TRBD2. V was pared by 1 base and J by 4 bases, with 7 bases of the junction left unmatched. CDR1 is MNHNY and CDR2 is SVGAGI in the germline V gene (reference sequence). The CDR3 runs 15 residues. CDR3 DNA sequence: TGTGCCAGCAGTTACTACGGACTAGTGGAGTACGAGCAGTACTTC. Protein: CASSYYGLVEYEQYF.

This clone was counted a few times. The V and J genes are TRBV10-3 and TRBJ1-1, with D possibly matching TRBD1 (6 bases). With 3 bases removed from V and 0 bases from J, the gap between germline ends came to 14 bases. Germline assignment: CDR1 ENHRY and CDR2 SYGVKD. The CDR3 consists of 16 residues. CDR3 region: CAISDPQGPMNTEAFF. For the CDR3, the DNA is TGTGCCATCAGTGACCCACAGGGACCCATGAACACTGAAGCTTTCTTT.

The chain employs TRBV11-2 and TRBJ2-2, with D uncertain. This CDR3 is 18 amino acids long. Trimming took off 4 bases at V and 2 bases at J, with 20 bases between the two ends. Germline-derived CDR1 and CDR2 are SGHAT and FQNNGV. The CDR3 sequence: CASSSAIGTTLNTGELFF. CDR3 bases: TGTGCCAGCAGCTCAGCCATAGGTACTACCCTAAACACCGGGGAGCTGTTTTTT.

This clone was recorded once. The V and J genes are TRBV7-9 and TRBJ1-4; D uncertain. This CDR3 is 16 amino acids long. CDR1 is SEHNR, CDR2 FQNEAQ, per germline (reference sequence). Deletions cut 1 base from V and 0 bases from J, with 9 bases between. The DNA for the CDR3 is TGTGCCAGCAGCTTAGGAGGCGGGACAACTAATGAAAAACTGTTTTTT. Amino acid sequence: CASSLGGGTTNEKLFF.

J is TRBJ2-3 and V is TRBV5-1, with 7 bases lining up with TRBD1. Germline CDR1 is SGHRS and CDR2 is YFSETQ. The CDR3 covers 14 residues. J gave up 5 bases and V 4 bases, and 7 bases lay outside the gene matches. CDR3 nucleotide sequence: TGCGCCAGCAGCGTCACAGGGGCAGGAGATACGCAGTATTTT. It codes for CASSVTGAGDTQYF.

The chain has TRBV7-2 and TRBJ2-1, with TRBD2 matching over 7 bases. V lost 5 bases to trimming and J lost 6 bases; unmatched junction nucleotides: 7. The CDR3 loop spans 14 amino acids. CDR1 is SGHTA and CDR2 is FQGNSA in the germline V gene. The CDR3 protein is CASSLQTSSNEQFF. Here the CDR3 DNA reads TGTGCCAGCAGCCTACAGACTAGCAGCAATGAGCAGTTCTTC.

The chain employs TRBV4-2 and TRBJ2-7; TRBD2 matches at 9 bases. Trimming cost V 8 bases and J 3 bases; bases outside gene matches: 11. Germline-derived CDR1 and CDR2 are LGHNA and YNFKEQ. The CDR3 contains 15 residues. The CDR3 reads CASVLHSGGNYEQYF. The CDR3 DNA reads as TGTGCCAGCGTTCTACATAGCGGGGGCAACTACGAGCAGTACTTC.